This entry concerns a single T cell receptor (beta chain). Its matching antigen is unknown. Sequenced by immunoSEQ multiplex PCR; TCRdb stores in-frame clones only, minus some. Among about 150,000 clones, 70% to 90% were seen once, and the ten largest hold under 25%. The study drew the donors from its roughly 120-subject validation cohort, separate from the roughly 700-subject first cohort. The CDR3 is 15 residues long. Germline-derived CDR1 and CDR2 are MDHEN and SYDVKM. The V gene end was trimmed by 5 bases and the J gene end by 6 bases; junction bases not matched to a gene: 8. This record belongs to a study of cytomegalovirus exposure and HLA in healthy donors. In the study overall: The roughly 110 validation repertoires matched the approximately 700 first-cohort repertoires in platform, a later analysis reported. General study points: Cytomegalovirus association was listed for approximately 150 TCR beta chains.

The chain is built from TRBV28 and TRBJ2-3; 10 bases match TRBD2. The sample taken for sequencing was PBMCs. The origin of this receptor is a man between 18 and 35 years old in good health and CMV-seropositive. CDR3 nucleotides: TGTGCCAGCAGTGAAAGCGGGAGGGCCAGGGATACGCAGTATTTT. Protein product: CASSESGRARDTQYF. The whole variable domain, remainder taken from reference TRBV28 and TRBJ2-3, is DVKVTQSSRYLVKRTGEKVFLECVQDMDHENMFWYRQDPGLGLRLIYFSYDVKMKEKGDIPEGYSVSREKKERFSLILESASTNQTSMYLCASSESGRARDTQYFGPGTRLTVL.